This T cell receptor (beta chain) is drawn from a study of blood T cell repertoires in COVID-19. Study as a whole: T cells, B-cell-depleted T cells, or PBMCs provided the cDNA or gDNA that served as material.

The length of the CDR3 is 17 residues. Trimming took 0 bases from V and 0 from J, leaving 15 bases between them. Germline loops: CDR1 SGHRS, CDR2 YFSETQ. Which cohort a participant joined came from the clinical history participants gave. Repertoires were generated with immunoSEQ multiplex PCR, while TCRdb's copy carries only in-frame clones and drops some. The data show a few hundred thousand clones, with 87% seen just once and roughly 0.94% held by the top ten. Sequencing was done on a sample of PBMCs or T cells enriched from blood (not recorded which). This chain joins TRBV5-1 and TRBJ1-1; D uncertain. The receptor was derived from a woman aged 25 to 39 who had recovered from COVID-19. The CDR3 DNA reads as TGCGCCAGCAGCTTGGAATTTAGGCAGGCAGTGAACACTGAAGCTTTCTTT. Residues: CASSLEFRQAVNTEAFF.